Presented here are 12 T cell receptor beta chains from one specimen sequenced in a study of blood T cell repertoires in COVID-19. Profiling relied on immunoSEQ multiplex PCR, and the TCRdb table lists in-frame clones only, not all of them. This table holds about 480,000 clones, 80% to 90% found once. Specimen: peripheral blood. These receptors all come from a man aged 18 to 35 with COVID-19, enrolled during active disease.

V and J are TRBV14 and TRBJ2-2; TRBD1 aligns across 8 bases. The CDR3 length is 16 residues. Germline V gene sequence: CDR1 SGHDN, CDR2 FVKESK. V lost 4 bases and J lost 4; bases outside the gene matches: 8. CDR3 bases: TGTGCCAGCAGCCGCAGGGGGCTTCGGGGCACCGGGGAGCTGTTTTTT. Its protein product is CASSRRGLRGTGELFF.

The rearrangement links TRBV15 to TRBJ2-1, with 10 bases identical to TRBD2. CDR3 length: 16 residues. The germline gives CDR1 LNHNV, CDR2 YYDKDF (reference sequence). V dropped 2 bases and J dropped 2; count of bases not matched to a gene: 3. The CDR3 region has the DNA TGTGCCACCAGCAGATATAGCGGGAGGACCTACAATGAGCAGTTCTTC. As protein: CATSRYSGRTYNEQFF.

This sequence joins TRBV9 and TRBJ2-2; D remains unclear. From germline, CDR1 is SGDLS and CDR2 YYNGEE. V dropped 1 base and J dropped 3 bases, with 4 bases sitting between them. The CDR3 is 13 amino acids. The CDR3 nucleotides are TGTGCCAGCAGCGTAAGCGACACCGGGGAGCTGTTTTTT. It translates to CASSVSDTGELFF. The variable domain in full, with the rest retrieved from reference TRBV9 and TRBJ2-2, is DSGVTQTPKHLITATGQRVTLRCSPRSGDLSVYWYQQSLDQGLQFLIQYYNGEERAKGNILERFSAQQFPDLHSELNLSSLELGDSALYFCASSVSDTGELFFGEGSRLTVL.

The CDR3 coding sequence is TGTGCCAGCAGTTACTTACCGGACCCCCGGGATGATGAGCAGTTCTTC. It specifies CASSYLPDPRDDEQFF. The rearrangement joins TRBV6-5 to TRBJ2-1, with D maybe TRBD2 (5 bases). CDR1 is MNHEY and CDR2 is SVGAGI in the germline V gene. V lost 1 base, J lost 8 bases, and 18 bases lay in between. The CDR3 consists of 16 residues.

This clone was detected only once. CDR3 nucleotide sequence: TGTGCCAGCAGCTTAGCCCGGAATCCGGGACAGGGGGTGGGTGGCTACACCTTC. Translating it yields CASSLARNPGQGVGGYTF. V usage is TRBV7-9 and J usage is TRBJ1-2, with TRBD1 matching over 11 bases. This CDR3 spans 18 amino acids. Germline values: CDR1 SEHNR, CDR2 FQNEAQ (reference sequence). Trimming removed 0 bases from V and 7 bases from J; junction bases left unmatched: 13.

This chain joins TRBV3-1 (or the pseudogene TRBV3-2) and TRBJ2-7, with TRBD2 matching over 12 bases. The CDR3 is 14 residues long. The germline CDR1 and CDR2 sequences are LGHDT and YNNKEL (reference sequence). V trimming: 2 bases; J trimming: 8 bases; junction bases outside the gene matches: 4. The CDR3 nucleotides are TGTGCCAGCAGCCAACTAGCGGGAGGGGAACAGCAGTACTTC. Amino acids: CASSQLAGGEQQYF.

The chain combines TRBV2 with TRBJ2-1; D is unresolved. The CDR3 spans 15 residues. Germline values: CDR1 SNHLY, CDR2 FYNNEI. The V and J ends lost 2 bases and 0 bases respectively, with 8 bases between them. DNA for the CDR3: TGTGCCAGCAGTGAAAACCCCGGCTCCTACAATGAGCAGTTCTTC. Protein product: CASSENPGSYNEQFF.

The rearrangement links TRBV6-5 to TRBJ1-2, with 8 bases aligning to TRBD1. This CDR3 is 14 amino acids long. With V trimmed by 6 bases and J by 8 bases, 11 bases remained unmatched. Germline V gene data show CDR1 as MNHEY and CDR2 as SVGAGI. This CDR3 is CASRTGTGSGGYTF. The CDR3 DNA reads as TGTGCCAGCAGAACCGGGACAGGATCTGGGGGCTACACCTTC.

This chain links TRBV10-3 with TRBJ2-1; D perhaps matches TRBD2 (6 bases). V lost 2 bases and J 4 bases, leaving 9 bases between the germline ends. The CDR3 has 14 residues. Per germline, CDR1 ENHRY and CDR2 SYGVKD. The CDR3 DNA is TGTGCCATCAGTGAGGCGGGGTTATACAATGAGCAGTTCTTC. Its translation: CAISEAGLYNEQFF.

The chain carries TRBV7-9 and TRBJ1-6; the D gene is possibly TRBD1 (5 bases). The CDR3 runs 15 residues. Germline V lookup: CDR1 SEHNR, CDR2 FQNEAQ (reference sequence). V was shortened by 6 bases and J by 11 bases, with 20 bases between the two germline ends. CDR3 sequence: CASRLRDSLTTPLHF. In DNA form, the CDR3 reads TGTGCCAGCAGGTTACGGGACTCCTTAACGACACCCCTCCACTTT.

The rearrangement uses TRBV2 and TRBJ2-4; 8 bases map to TRBD2. Germline values: CDR1 SNHLY, CDR2 FYNNEI. The CDR3 loop spans 17 amino acids. Trimming cost V 2 bases and J 0 bases; bases outside gene matches: 6. CDR3 in amino acids: CASSETSGLIAKNIQYF. CDR3 nucleotides: TGTGCCAGCAGTGAAACTAGCGGTCTTATAGCCAAAAACATTCAGTACTTC.

The rearrangement joins TRBV30 to TRBJ1-4; D is ambiguous. Trimming shortened V by 5 bases and J by 7 bases, and 17 bases separated the two germline ends. The CDR3 has 14 amino acids. The germline V gene has CDR1 GTSNPN and CDR2 SVGIG (reference sequence). The CDR3 sequence is CAWSRMRLGEKLFF. The CDR3 DNA sequence: TGTGCCTGGTCTCGGATGAGACTCGGTGAAAAACTGTTTTTT. The whole variable domain, remainder taken from reference TRBV30 and TRBJ1-4, is SQTIHQWPATLVQPVGSPLSLECTVEGTSNPNLYWYRQAAGRGLQLLFYSVGIGQISSEVPQNLSASRPQDRQFILSSKKLLLSDSGFYLCAWSRMRLGEKLFFGSGTQLSVL.